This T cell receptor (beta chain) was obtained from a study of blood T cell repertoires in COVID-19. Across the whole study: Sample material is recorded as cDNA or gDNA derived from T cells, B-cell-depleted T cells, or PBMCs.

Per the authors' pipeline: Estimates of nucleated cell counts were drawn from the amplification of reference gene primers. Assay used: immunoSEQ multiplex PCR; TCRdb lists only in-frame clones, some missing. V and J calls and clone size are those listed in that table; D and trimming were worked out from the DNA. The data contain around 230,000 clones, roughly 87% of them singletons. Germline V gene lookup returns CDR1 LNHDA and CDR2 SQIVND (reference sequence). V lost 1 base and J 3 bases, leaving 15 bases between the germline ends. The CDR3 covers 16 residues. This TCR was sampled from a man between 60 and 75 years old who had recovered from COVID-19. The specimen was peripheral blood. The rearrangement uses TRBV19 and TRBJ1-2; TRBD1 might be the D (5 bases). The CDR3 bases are TGTGCCAGTAGTATAGGTTCGACAGATCCCTACTATGGCTACACCTTC. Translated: CASSIGSTDPYYGYTF.